A single sample is the source of the 26 T cell receptor beta chains below, sequenced in a study of cytomegalovirus exposure and HLA in healthy donors. Measured with immunoSEQ multiplex PCR; TCRdb has only the in-frame clones, and not every one. The data show about 190,000 clones, about four fifths seen once. Specimen: PBMCs. Receptors were obtained from a young man in good health and CMV-seropositive.

The chain joins TRBV7-2 to TRBJ2-1, with D uncertain. The CDR3 is 12 residues long. Germline V lookup: CDR1 SGHTA, CDR2 FQGNSA. With 6 bases removed from V and 8 bases from J, the gap between germline ends came to 11 bases. The chain's CDR3 is CASRKNWYEQFF. CDR3 nucleotide sequence: TGTGCCAGCAGAAAAAACTGGTATGAGCAGTTCTTC.

The V and J genes are TRBV6-4 and TRBJ2-2, with 9 bases that match TRBD1. The CDR3 extends over 14 amino acids. The ends lost 4 bases at V and 3 bases at J; junction bases unmatched: 0. Germline-derived CDR1 and CDR2 are MRHNA and SNTAGT. The CDR3 loop reads CASSGDRDTGELFF. DNA for the CDR3: TGTGCCAGCAGTGGGGACAGGGACACCGGGGAGCTGTTTTTT.

The chain carries TRBV2 and TRBJ2-7, with a weak D call TRBD1 (6 bases). The CDR3 consists of 20 residues. CDR1 and CDR2 (germline): SNHLY, FYNNEI. V lost 0 bases and J lost 3, with 27 bases in between. CDR3 protein: CASSEARGVGAGGRIYEQYF. CDR3 bases: TGTGCCAGCAGTGAAGCGCGTGGGGTGGGGGCTGGGGGCAGGATCTACGAGCAGTACTTC.

V gene TRBV5-6 combines with J gene TRBJ2-7; 9 nucleotides align to TRBD1. V gave up 4 bases and J gave up 5 bases; unmatched junction bases: 7. CDR3 length equals 14 residues. The germline V gene has CDR1 SGHDT and CDR2 YYEEEE. In DNA, the CDR3 is TGTGCCAGCAGCCTGGGGACAGGGATGAACGAGCAGTACTTC. Protein product: CASSLGTGMNEQYF.

CDR3 sequence reads: CAARTGATEAFF. In DNA form, the CDR3 reads TGTGCCGCCCGGACAGGAGCCACTGAAGCTTTCTTT. The gene calls are TRBV19 and TRBJ1-1; 7 bases align to TRBD1. The CDR3 loop spans 12 amino acids. Germline lookup yields CDR1 LNHDA and CDR2 SQIVND (reference sequence). V lost 11 bases, J lost 4 bases, and 7 bases stayed unmatched.

J is TRBJ1-5 and V is TRBV19; 7 positions agree with TRBD1. With V trimmed by 10 bases and J by 4 bases, 7 bases remained unmatched. The length of the CDR3 is 13 residues. In germline, CDR1 is LNHDA, CDR2 SQIVND (reference sequence). CDR3 bases: TGTGCCATCGCCCTACAGGGGAATCAGCCCCAGCATTTT. Protein sequence: CAIALQGNQPQHF.

In this sample, this clone turned up a few times. The chain is built from TRBV5-1 and TRBJ1-3; D ambiguous. Trimming shortened V by 0 bases and J by 1 base, and 11 bases separated the two germline ends. There are 16 residues in the CDR3. CDR1 is SGHRS, CDR2 YFSETQ, per germline. The chain's CDR3 is CASSLGGSVSGNTIYF. In DNA, the CDR3 is TGCGCCAGCAGCTTGGGAGGGAGCGTGTCTGGAAACACCATATATTTT.

The chain has TRBV7-7 and TRBJ2-2; maybe TRBD2 (5 bases). V lost 0 bases to trimming and J lost 7 bases, with 12 bases between them. The CDR3 sequence is 15 residues long. From germline, CDR1 is SSHAT and CDR2 FNYEAQ (reference sequence). In DNA form, the CDR3 reads TGTGCCAGCAGCTTAGCGCGGGCGGAGAACGGGGAGCTGTTTTTT. Translating it yields CASSLARAENGELFF.

CDR3 in DNA: TGCAGCGTTGGGGACAGGGCGTCCTATGGCTACACCTTC. It specifies CSVGDRASYGYTF. V is TRBV29-1 and J is TRBJ1-2; the match to TRBD1 covers 9 bases. The CDR3 has 13 amino acids. Trimming cost V 4 bases and J 4 bases; bases outside gene matches: 4. Germline V gene sequence: CDR1 SQVTM, CDR2 ANQGSEA.

CDR3 in amino acids: CASSSMDRGLGETQYF. CDR3 DNA: TGTGCCAGCAGCTCCATGGACAGGGGGCTGGGAGAGACCCAGTACTTC. The chain uses TRBV7-2 and TRBJ2-5, with 11 bases identical to TRBD1. This CDR3 is built from 16 residues. Germline V CDR1 and CDR2: SGHTA, FQGNSA. Losses at the gene ends were 4 bases for V and 4 bases for J; bases not matched to a gene: 8. Variable domain in full (rest from reference TRBV7-2 and TRBJ2-5): GAGVSQSPSNKVTEKGKDVELRCDPISGHTALYWYRQSLGQGLEFLIYFQGNSAPDKSGLPSDRFSAERTGGSVSTLTIQRTQQEDSAVYLCASSSMDRGLGETQYFGPGTRLLVL.

The chain carries TRBV5-3 and TRBJ1-2, with a possible D match to TRBD1 (6 bases). TRBV5-3 has ORF status, its function being uncertain. The CDR3 length is 16 residues. V shed 3 bases and J shed 2 bases, with 17 bases lying between them. CDR3 nucleotide sequence: TGTGCCAGAAGCTGCGCGAGAGGGGGAGAGAACTATGGCTACACCTTC. It specifies CARSCARGGENYGYTF.

V and J are TRBV15 and TRBJ2-3, with D uncertain. The V end lost 1 base, the J end lost 2 bases, and 7 bases lay between the germline ends. The CDR3 is made up of 14 amino acids. In germline, CDR1 is LNHNV, CDR2 YYDKDF (reference sequence). The CDR3 DNA reads as TGTGCCACCAGCAGAGCAGGCTACACAGATACGCAGTATTTT. As protein: CATSRAGYTDTQYF.

The chain combines TRBV5-6 with TRBJ2-1; 9 bases are shared with TRBD2. The ends lost 4 bases at V and 8 bases at J; junction bases unmatched: 10. The CDR3 is 15 residues long. The germline CDR1 and CDR2 sequences are SGHDT and YYEEEE. CDR3: CASSILAGERHEQFF. The CDR3, as DNA: TGTGCCAGCAGCATCTTAGCGGGAGAAAGACATGAGCAGTTCTTC.

This chain joins TRBV5-1 and TRBJ2-7; a possible D gene is TRBD2 (6 bases). V dropped 5 bases and J dropped 3 bases, with 6 bases sitting between them. CDR3 length: 11 residues. The germline gives CDR1 SGHRS, CDR2 YFSETQ. The CDR3 region has the DNA TGCGCCAGCAGGGGGGGCTACGAGCAGTACTTC. Translated, it gives CASRGGYEQYF.

A few counts support this clone. The V and J genes are TRBV6-8 and TRBJ2-3; D not certain. The CDR3 sequence is 16 residues long. The V gene lost 4 bases and the J gene lost 4 bases, with 18 bases spanning the gap. Germline loops: CDR1 MNHGY, CDR2 SAAAGT. CDR3 in amino acids: CASSSPSTRRADTQYF. In nucleotides, the CDR3 is TGTGCCAGCAGTTCTCCCTCGACAAGACGCGCAGATACGCAGTATTTT.

The table lists this clone with a few counts. The chain links TRBV6-1 to TRBJ2-7; possibly TRBD2 for D (6 bases). Trimming left V 7 bases short and J 3 bases short, with 19 bases between. This CDR3 has 15 residues. Germline V gene lookup returns CDR1 MNHNS and CDR2 SASEGT. In nucleotides, the CDR3 is TGTGCCAGCATTAGAGATAGCGGAGGTGGCTACGAGCAGTACTTC. It encodes CASIRDSGGGYEQYF.

The gene calls are TRBV7-9 and TRBJ2-2; TRBD2 might be the D (6 bases). V was pared by 3 bases and J by 1 base, with 9 bases between. This CDR3 has 15 amino acids. The germline V gene has CDR1 SEHNR and CDR2 FQNEAQ (reference sequence). CDR3 sequence: CASSLGLGNTGELFF. DNA for the CDR3: TGTGCCAGCAGCTTGGGACTGGGGAACACCGGGGAGCTGTTTTTT.

The chain is built from TRBV7-8 and TRBJ1-5; 8 nucleotides agree with TRBD1. V was clipped by 5 bases and J by 4 bases; unmatched bases: 4. CDR1 is SGHVS and CDR2 is FQNEAQ in the germline V gene. This CDR3 spans 14 amino acids. CDR3 DNA sequence: TGTGCCAGCAGCACCCGGGACAGGAATCAGCCCCAGCATTTT. It codes for CASSTRDRNQPQHF.

This chain joins TRBV10-3 and TRBJ2-4; 10 bases are a match to TRBD2. With 6 bases clipped from V and 5 bases from J, the junction kept 10 bases outside the gene matches. The CDR3 has 16 amino acids. The germline V gene has CDR1 ENHRY and CDR2 SYGVKD. CDR3 loop: CAIRPAGGPDQNIQYF. The CDR3, as DNA: TGTGCCATCAGACCAGCGGGAGGGCCGGATCAAAACATTCAGTACTTC.

The rearrangement joins TRBV25-1 to TRBJ1-2; D gene unclear. V was trimmed by 4 bases and J by 2 bases, leaving 17 bases between them. The CDR3 has 16 residues. Germline CDR1 and CDR2: MGHDK and SYGVNS. For the CDR3, the DNA is TGTGCCAGCAGTGGGGTCTTTGGGCCAGGAAACTATGGCTACACCTTC. Protein product: CASSGVFGPGNYGYTF.

The J gene is TRBJ1-4, the V gene TRBV28, with D perhaps TRBD1 (5 bases). V dropped 6 bases and J dropped 11 bases, with 19 bases sitting between them. The CDR3 runs to 14 residues. Per germline, CDR1 MDHEN and CDR2 SYDVKM. CDR3 protein: CASSDQGNHGKLFF. The CDR3 DNA follows: TGTGCCAGCAGCGATCAGGGAAACCACGGGAAACTGTTTTTT.

The chain recombines TRBV6-5 with TRBJ2-7; 7 nucleotides agree with TRBD1. Germline CDR1 is MNHEY and CDR2 is SVGAGI. V shed 5 bases, J shed 3 bases, and the junction held 7 bases outside the gene matches. The CDR3 spans 14 residues. CDR3 sequence (DNA): TGTGCCAGCAGTAAACAGGGGCCCTTCTACGAGCAGTACTTC. Amino acids: CASSKQGPFYEQYF.

There are a few counts of this clone. The V gene is TRBV27, the J gene TRBJ2-1; D is ambiguous. V lost 5 bases to trimming and J lost 0 bases, with 5 bases between them. The CDR3 consists of 13 residues. CDR1 and CDR2 (germline): MNHEY, SMNVEV (reference sequence). The DNA of the CDR3 is TGTGCCAGCAGTCCGCGCTCCTACAATGAGCAGTTCTTC. Translated, it gives CASSPRSYNEQFF.

The chain joins TRBV15 to TRBJ2-1, with D possibly matching TRBD2 (6 bases). The CDR3 has 12 amino acids. V was cut by 8 bases and J by 1 base, with 6 bases left in between. Germline V gene lookup returns CDR1 LNHNV and CDR2 YYDKDF (reference sequence). The CDR3 sequence: CATGGSYNEQFF. CDR3 sequence (DNA): TGTGCCACCGGAGGGTCCTACAATGAGCAGTTCTTC.

This sequence joins TRBV5-1 and TRBJ2-2, with no clear D. From germline, CDR1 is SGHRS and CDR2 YFSETQ. V lost 4 bases to trimming and J lost 0 bases, with 7 bases between them. CDR3 length equals 14 residues. In DNA, the CDR3 is TGCGCCAGCAGCCCGACTGCGAACACCGGGGAGCTGTTTTTT. Translated: CASSPTANTGELFF.

This chain connects TRBV19 to TRBJ1-1; D not certain. Trimming shortened V by 7 bases and J by 0 bases, and 6 bases separated the two germline ends. The V gene's germline CDR1 is LNHDA and CDR2 SQIVND (reference sequence). This CDR3 contains 12 residues. Written as DNA, the CDR3 is TGTGCCAGTATAAATGTGAACACTGAAGCTTTCTTT. Its translation is CASINVNTEAFF.